These T cell receptor beta chains were read from a single sample in a study of blood T cell repertoires in COVID-19. The method was immunoSEQ multiplex PCR; TCRdb's version includes in-frame clones alone and lacks a portion of them. This table has 95,000 to 100,000 clones, around 85% appearing once. The material sequenced was peripheral blood. These receptors were taken from a woman older than 75 with acute or convalescent COVID-19. The CDR3 runs from the conserved cysteine through the conserved F or W. The D gene is left open where the match is weak. Size values are once, few and many counts, or a class for expanded clones, and some rows have none.

abundance | d_gene | j_gene | v_gene | CDR3nt | CDR3aa
- | - | TRBJ1-1 | TRBV7-9 | TGTGCCAGCAGGGCCCTGAACACTGAAGCTTTCTTT | CASRALNTEAFF
- | TRBD2 | TRBJ2-5 | TRBV7-9 | TGTGCCAGCAGCCCATCCTTGGGGGGGACCCAAGAGACCCAGTACTTC | CASSPSLGGTQETQYF
- | - | TRBJ1-1 | TRBV19 | TGTGCCAGTAGTATCGGCTGGGGGGGAAGCACTGAAGCTTTCTTT | CASSIGWGGSTEAFF
- | - | TRBJ2-5 | TRBV7-7 | TGTGCCAGCAGCTCTGCGCGTCGGGAGACCCAGTACTTC | CASSSARRETQYF
- | TRBD1 | TRBJ2-7 | TRBV19 | TGTGCCAGTAGTCCCGGGACAGGGGGCTCCTACGAGCAGTACTTC | CASSPGTGGSYEQYF
- | TRBD2 | TRBJ2-5 | TRBV4-3 | TGCGCCAGCAGCCAATTTTCGGCTAGCGGGGGGGCCGTAGAGACCCAGTACTTC | CASSQFSASGGAVETQYF
- | TRBD1 | TRBJ1-6 | TRBV11-2 | TGTGCCAGCAGACCCACAGGGGGGGGGCTCCATTCACCCCTCCACTTT | CASRPTGGGLHSPLHF
- | - | TRBJ1-6 | TRBV2 | TGTGCCAGCAGTGAAAGCCGCTCCTATAATTCACCCCTCCACTTT | CASSESRSYNSPLHF
- | TRBD1 | TRBJ1-2 | TRBV9 | TGTGCCAGCAGCCGTTGGTCTACAGGGGGAGAGTATGGCTACACCTTC | CASSRWSTGGEYGYTF
once | - | TRBJ1-6 | TRBV27 | TGTGCCAGCAACCAGGGTCTCTATAATTCACCCCTCCACTTT | CASNQGLYNSPLHF
- | - | TRBJ2-2 | TRBV5-4 | TGTGCCAGCAGCTTGGAGGCGGCGAACACCGGGGAGCTGTTTTTT | CASSLEAANTGELFF
- | - | TRBJ1-5 | TRBV28 | TGTGCCAGCAGTTTACCCCAGGGCCGCCAGGGCAATCAGCCCCAGCATTTT | CASSLPQGRQGNQPQHF
- | - | TRBJ1-5 | TRBV4-3 | TGCGCCAGCAGCCAAGATGCAGGGAAGCAGCCCCAGCATTTT | CASSQDAGKQPQHF
- | - | TRBJ1-1 | TRBV5-4 | TGTGCCAGCAGCCCCGGGGGAGGGGCGAGGGTAGAAGCTTTCTTT | CASSPGGGARVEAFF
- | - | TRBJ1-5 | TRBV18 | TGTGCCAGCTCACCCGGAACAGGACAGCCCCAGCATTTT | CASSPGTGQPQHF
- | - | TRBJ2-3 | TRBV19 | TGTGCCAGTAGCCTCGGTCCCGAGGTGTGGGCAGATACGCAGTATTTT | CASSLGPEVWADTQYF
- | - | TRBJ2-6 | TRBV10-3 | TGTGCCATCAGTGAGTCAAAGGGGGGGGCTGGGGCCAACGTCCTGACTTTC | CAISESKGGAGANVLTF
- | - | TRBJ1-2 | TRBV15 | TGTGCCACCAGCAGAGATAGTTCGGGTTTCGAAGGCTACACCTTC | CATSRDSSGFEGYTF
few | - | TRBJ2-7 | TRBV7-9 | TGTGCCAGCAGTTCCTCGACAGTGCTAAACGAGCAGTACTTC | CASSSSTVLNEQYF
few | TRBD1 | TRBJ1-6 | TRBV19 | TGTGCCAGTGGACTGAACAGGGGAGCGAATTCACCCCTCCACTTT | CASGLNRGANSPLHF
- | TRBD2 | TRBJ2-3 | TRBV2 | TGTGCCAGCAGGGACGCCTTAGCGGGGCTCACAGATACGCAGTATTTT | CASRDALAGLTDTQYF
- | - | TRBJ1-2 | TRBV15 | TGTGCCACCAGCTTGGGGAGTCACTATGGCTACACCTTC | CATSLGSHYGYTF
- | TRBD1 | TRBJ2-7 | TRBV19 | TGTGCCAGTAGCCAGACAGGGGGTCGTAACGAGCAGTACTTC | CASSQTGGRNEQYF
- | - | TRBJ1-1 | TRBV19 | TGTGCCAGTAGTGCTACCGGGACATCGAACACTGAAGCTTTCTTT | CASSATGTSNTEAFF
- | TRBD2 | TRBJ2-3 | TRBV7-9 | TGTGCCAGCAGCTTAACTAGCGGGGGCACAGATACGCAGTATTTT | CASSLTSGGTDTQYF
- | TRBD1 | TRBJ2-1 | TRBV28 | TGTGCCAGCAGTTCCCTCAAACAGGGGGCTTTGTTTGGGAAAAATGAGCAGTTCTTC | CASSSLKQGALFGKNEQFF